The table lists the clone carrying this T cell receptor (beta chain) with a few counts. Its specificity is not known. The data stem from a study of T-cell memory formation after mild COVID-19. TCRdb reprocessed the 5' RACE reads with MiXCR, giving one entry per CDR3 protein. The table lists approximately 250,000 distinct CDR3 sequences, 15% to 20% of them singletons, with 20% to 25% in the top ten. The CDR3 is 12 amino acids. The germline V gene has CDR1 GTSNPN and CDR2 SVGIG (reference sequence). V lost 3 bases and J lost 6; bases outside the gene matches: 0. Findings and limits, study-wide: Later expanders leaned CD4+, whereas day 15 to 85 contracting clones were balanced CD4/CD8. The main location of contracting CD4+ clones was CM and EM, and that of contracting CD8+ clones was EMRA.

Sequenced sample: PBMCs or a T cell subset sorted from them (not recorded which). The rearrangement links TRBV30 to TRBJ1-1, with 11 bases identical to TRBD1. This TCR derives from a man younger than 35 who had mild COVID-19 (a few samples of this study predate the infection). Cell type and time point are not known. The CDR3 is CAWRGQGAEAFF. CDR3 nucleotides: TGTGCCTGGAGGGGACAGGGGGCTGAAGCTTTCTTT.